These 2 T cell receptor beta chains came from one sample sequenced in a study of Graves' ophthalmopathy and Graves' hyperthyroidism. RNA served as the template for amplifying TCR beta CDR3 regions. Following a first-round RT-PCR that used HTBI primers, a second-round multiplex PCR was carried out. TCRdb ran MiXCR on the multiplex PCR reads and lists one entry per CDR3 protein. The table has about 240,000 distinct CDR3 sequences, 45% to 55% seen once. Sequencing used peripheral blood. The receptors come from an adult man with Graves' ophthalmopathy.

The chain joins TRBV19 to TRBJ2-5; D remains ambiguous. Trimming shortened V by 6 bases and J by 1 base, and 9 bases separated the two germline ends. From germline, CDR1 is LNHDA and CDR2 SQIVND (reference sequence). CDR3 length equals 13 residues. In DNA, the CDR3 is TGTGCCAGTAGGCAGATCGCCCAAGAGACCCAGTACTTC. This encodes CASRQIAQETQYF.

There are a few counts of this clonotype. The chain combines TRBV2 with TRBJ1-2, with 7 bases lining up with TRBD1. The J segment lost 5 bases and the V segment lost 1 base, leaving 13 bases of the junction unmatched. CDR3 length equals 17 residues. Germline V gives CDR1 SNHLY, CDR2 FYNNEI. Written as DNA, the CDR3 is TGTGCCAGCAGTGAAGTCCCTAACCACCTGACAGGGTATGGCTACACCTTC. The encoded protein is CASSEVPNHLTGYGYTF.